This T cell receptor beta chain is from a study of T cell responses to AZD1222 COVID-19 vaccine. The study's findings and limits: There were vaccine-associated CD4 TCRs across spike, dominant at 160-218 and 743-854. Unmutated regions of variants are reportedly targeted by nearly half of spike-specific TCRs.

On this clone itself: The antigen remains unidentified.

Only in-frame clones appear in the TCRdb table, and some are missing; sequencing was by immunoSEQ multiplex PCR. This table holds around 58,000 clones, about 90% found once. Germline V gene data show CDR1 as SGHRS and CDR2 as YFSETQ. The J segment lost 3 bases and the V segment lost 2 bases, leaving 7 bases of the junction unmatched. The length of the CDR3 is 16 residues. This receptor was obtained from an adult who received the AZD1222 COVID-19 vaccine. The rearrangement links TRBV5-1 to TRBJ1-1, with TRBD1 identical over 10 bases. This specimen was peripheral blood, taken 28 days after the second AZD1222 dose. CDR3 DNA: TGCGCCAGCAGCTTACAGCCAGGACAGGGGGACACTGAAGCTTTCTTT. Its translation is CASSLQPGQGDTEAFF.